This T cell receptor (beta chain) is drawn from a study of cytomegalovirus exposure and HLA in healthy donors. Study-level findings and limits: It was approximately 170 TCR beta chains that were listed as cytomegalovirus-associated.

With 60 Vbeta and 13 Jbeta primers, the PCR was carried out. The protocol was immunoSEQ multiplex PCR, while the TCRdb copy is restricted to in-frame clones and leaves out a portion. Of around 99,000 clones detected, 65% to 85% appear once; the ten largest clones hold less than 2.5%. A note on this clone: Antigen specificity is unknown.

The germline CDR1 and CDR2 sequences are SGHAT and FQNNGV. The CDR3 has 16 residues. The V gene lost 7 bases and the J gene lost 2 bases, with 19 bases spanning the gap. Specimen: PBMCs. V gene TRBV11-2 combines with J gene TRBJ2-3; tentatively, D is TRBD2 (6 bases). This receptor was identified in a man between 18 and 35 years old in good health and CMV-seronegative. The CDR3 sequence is CASTPVWGENTDTQYF. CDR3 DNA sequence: TGTGCCAGCACCCCCGTCTGGGGGGAGAACACAGATACGCAGTATTTT.